This TCR beta chain appears in the sequencing data of a study of blood T cell repertoires in COVID-19. Study-wide background: Sites across the United States, Italy and Spain contributed samples from acute and convalescent COVID-19. In each case, the material was cDNA or gDNA derived from T cells, B-cell-depleted T cells, or PBMCs.

Germline loops: CDR1 SGHRS, CDR2 YFSETQ. With 7 bases removed from V and 2 bases from J, the gap between germline ends came to 13 bases. The CDR3 loop spans 13 amino acids. Methods used by the authors: Amplified reference gene primers provided the basis for estimating nucleated cell counts. Generated by immunoSEQ multiplex PCR, the TCRdb table keeps only in-frame clones and is missing some. Clonal size and the V and J genes are those of that table, whereas D and trimming came from the DNA. Of about 310,000 clones listed, about 90% were seen once; the top ten hold roughly 2.3%. This clone was found once.

Sequences were obtained from peripheral blood. This sequence joins TRBV5-1 and TRBJ2-7; perhaps TRBD2 as D (5 bases). The clonotype was recovered from a man between 18 and 29 years old with active or convalescent COVID-19. The CDR3 DNA sequence: TGCGCCAGCTCCGCTGGGAGAACCTACGAGCAGTACTTC. Residues: CASSAGRTYEQYF.